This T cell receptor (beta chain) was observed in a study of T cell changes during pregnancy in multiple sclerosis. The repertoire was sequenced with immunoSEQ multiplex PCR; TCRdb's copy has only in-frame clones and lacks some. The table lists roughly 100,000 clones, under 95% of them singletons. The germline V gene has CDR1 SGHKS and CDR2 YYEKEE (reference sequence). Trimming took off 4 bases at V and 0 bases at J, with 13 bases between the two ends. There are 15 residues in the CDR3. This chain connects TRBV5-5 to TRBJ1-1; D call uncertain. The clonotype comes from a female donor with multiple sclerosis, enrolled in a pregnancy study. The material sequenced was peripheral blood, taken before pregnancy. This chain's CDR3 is CASSPRVLLNTEAFF. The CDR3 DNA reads TGTGCCAGCAGCCCTCGAGTGCTTCTGAACACTGAAGCTTTCTTT.